A single sample gave rise to the 16 T cell receptor beta chains below, sequenced in a study of shared clonotypes between healthy human individuals. Only in-frame clones appear in the TCRdb table, and some are missing; sequencing was by immunoSEQ multiplex PCR. The sample carries about 2.4 million clones, just over 90% recorded once. Sample: naive CD4+ T cells sorted from blood. Subset denoted: CD45RA+ positively selected. All receptors derive from a young man in good health.

The rearrangement joins TRBV7-9 to TRBJ1-4; D is unresolved. V lost 5 bases, J lost 0 bases, and 10 bases lay in between. Germline V gene lookup returns CDR1 SEHNR and CDR2 FQNEAQ (reference sequence). The CDR3 has 15 residues. The CDR3 sequence: CASSPRRPTNEKLFF. In nucleotides, the CDR3 is TGTGCCAGCAGCCCGAGACGGCCAACTAATGAAAAACTGTTTTTT.

The chain has TRBV6-1 and TRBJ1-2; D is unclear. Germline lookup yields CDR1 MNHNS and CDR2 SASEGT. Trimming stripped 4 bases from V and 0 bases from J, with 6 bases between. This CDR3 spans 13 amino acids. CDR3 nucleotide sequence: TGTGCCAGCAGTGCGGCGGCTAACTATGGCTACACCTTC. It specifies CASSAAANYGYTF.

This chain uses TRBV12-5 with TRBJ2-1; the match to TRBD2 covers 14 bases. The germline V gene encodes CDR1 LGHNT and CDR2 FRNRAP. The J segment lost 9 bases and the V segment lost 7 bases, leaving 8 bases of the junction unmatched. The CDR3 runs 15 residues. CDR3 coding DNA: TGTGCTAGTGCCCGGGGACTAGCGGGAGCGAGTGAGCAGTTCTTC. Protein: CASARGLAGASEQFF.

This chain links TRBV19 with TRBJ2-6; D gene unclear. Germline CDR1 and CDR2: LNHDA and SQIVND (reference sequence). V gave up 5 bases and J gave up 1 base, with 9 bases separating them. The CDR3 contains 15 residues. CDR3 in DNA: TGTGCCAGTAGTGACTCGGTGTCTGGGGCCAACGTCCTGACTTTC. Its protein product is CASSDSVSGANVLTF.

Comment on this clone: This CDR3 is also generated by other DNA sequences in the sample. The V call is TRBV28, the J call TRBJ1-5; no firm D call. The CDR3 covers 13 residues. The ends were cut back, 3 bases at V and 7 bases at J, with 10 bases in the middle. Germline V gene sequence: CDR1 MDHEN, CDR2 SYDVKM. The chain's CDR3 is CASSLDGNQPQHF. The CDR3, as DNA: TGTGCCAGCAGTTTGGACGGGAACCAGCCCCAGCATTTT.

The genes are TRBV5-1 and TRBJ2-5, with a weak D call TRBD1 (6 bases). This CDR3 region has 13 residues. Germline V gene sequence: CDR1 SGHRS, CDR2 YFSETQ. V was trimmed by 3 bases and J by 5 bases, leaving 11 bases between them. Here the CDR3 reads CASSSGQWETQYF. In DNA, the CDR3 is TGCGCCAGCAGCTCCGGACAGTGGGAGACCCAGTACTTC.

This clone is a singleton in its sample. In nucleotides, the CDR3 is TGTGCCAGCAGCTCTGACGTGACAGGGGGCTCTACCGGGGAGCTGTTTTTT. Its protein is CASSSDVTGGSTGELFF. The chain recombines TRBV5-5 with TRBJ2-2; TRBD1 agrees at 10 bases. The CDR3 runs 17 residues. The germline V gene has CDR1 SGHKS and CDR2 YYEKEE (reference sequence). J lost 5 bases, V lost 3 bases, and 10 bases had no gene match.

The V call is TRBV2, the J call TRBJ1-1; TRBD1 aligns across 9 bases. V trimming: 4 bases; J trimming: 0 bases; junction bases outside the gene matches: 9. The germline V gene encodes CDR1 SNHLY and CDR2 FYNNEI. The CDR3 is made up of 17 amino acids. DNA for the CDR3: TGTGCCAGCAGTGTAGCAGACAGGGGGAGGGTGAACACTGAAGCTTTCTTT. It specifies CASSVADRGRVNTEAFF.

The CDR3 protein is CASSGRDRGELGTGELFF. The CDR3 DNA follows: TGTGCCAGCAGCGGGCGGGACAGGGGGGAATTGGGCACCGGGGAGCTGTTTTTT. This chain links TRBV5-5 with TRBJ2-2, with 11 bases lining up with TRBD1. The CDR3 has 18 amino acids. CDR1 and CDR2 from the germline V gene are SGHKS and YYEKEE (reference sequence). Trimming cost V 4 bases and J 4 bases; bases outside gene matches: 12.

The V gene is TRBV4-2, the J gene TRBJ2-2; TRBD1 matches 7 bases. Trimming removed 4 bases from V and 5 bases from J; junction bases left unmatched: 7. Germline V lookup: CDR1 LGHNA, CDR2 YNFKEQ. The CDR3 consists of 15 residues. The CDR3, as DNA: TGTGCCAGCAGCCCAGAGGGGGCGGAGACCGGGGAGCTGTTTTTT. Translation: CASSPEGAETGELFF.

The J gene is TRBJ2-7, the V gene TRBV6-5, with 9 bases that match TRBD2. In germline, CDR1 is MNHEY, CDR2 SVGAGI. This CDR3 has 14 residues. After removal of 6 bases from V and 3 bases from J, the junction contained 6 bases not matched to a gene. This chain's CDR3 is CASSPAGGGYEQYF. The DNA for the CDR3 is TGTGCCAGCAGCCCCGCGGGGGGGGGCTACGAGCAGTACTTC.

The chain employs TRBV4-1 and TRBJ2-1, with 7 bases aligning to TRBD1. This CDR3 contains 13 residues. V trimming: 2 bases; J trimming: 6 bases; junction bases outside the gene matches: 1. Per germline, CDR1 MGHRA and CDR2 YSYEKL. In DNA, the CDR3 is TGCGCCAGCAGCCAAACAGGGGTCAATGAGCAGTTCTTC. Its translation is CASSQTGVNEQFF.

The chain recombines TRBV11-2 with TRBJ2-7; the D call may be TRBD1 or TRBD2 (6 bases each). Germline CDR1 reads SGHAT; CDR2 reads FQNNGV. V lost 1 base and J 7 bases, leaving 17 bases between the germline ends. This CDR3 has 15 residues. The CDR3 is CASSLVGGPNEEQYF. CDR3 nucleotides: TGTGCCAGCAGCTTAGTCGGGGGCCCTAACGAAGAGCAGTACTTC.

The CDR3 sequence: CASSTPRDSYEQYF. CDR3 nucleotide sequence: TGTGCCAGCAGTACCCCCAGGGACTCCTACGAGCAGTACTTC. The chain recombines TRBV6-5 with TRBJ2-7; D perhaps matches TRBD1 (5 bases). CDR1 and CDR2 (germline): MNHEY, SVGAGI. Trimming left V 5 bases short and J 0 bases short, with 11 bases between. The CDR3 covers 14 residues.

The chain has TRBV18 and TRBJ2-2, with 10 nucleotides matching TRBD2. V lost 4 bases to trimming and J lost 2 bases; unmatched junction nucleotides: 7. The CDR3 is made up of 17 amino acids. CDR1 is KGHSH, CDR2 LQKENI, per germline. The CDR3 protein is CASSLLTSGANTGELFF. DNA of the CDR3: TGTGCCAGCTCACTACTCACTAGCGGGGCCAACACCGGGGAGCTGTTTTTT. The full variable domain, completed using reference TRBV18 and TRBJ2-2, is NAGVMQNPRHLVRRRGQEARLRCSPMKGHSHVYWYRQLPEEGLKFMVYLQKENIIDESGMPKERFSAEFPKEGPSILRIQQVVRGDSAAYFCASSLLTSGANTGELFFGEGSRLTVL.

Turning to this clone: The same CDR3 is also encoded by other DNA sequences in this sample. The J gene is TRBJ2-1, the V gene TRBV20-1; the D is unclear. With 0 bases removed from V and 10 bases from J, the gap between germline ends came to 4 bases. CDR1 and CDR2 from the germline V gene are DFQATT and SNEGSKA (reference sequence). This CDR3 is 10 amino acids long. Written as DNA, the CDR3 is TGCAGTGCTAGAGATTACGAGCAGTTCTTC. Encoded protein: CSARDYEQFF.